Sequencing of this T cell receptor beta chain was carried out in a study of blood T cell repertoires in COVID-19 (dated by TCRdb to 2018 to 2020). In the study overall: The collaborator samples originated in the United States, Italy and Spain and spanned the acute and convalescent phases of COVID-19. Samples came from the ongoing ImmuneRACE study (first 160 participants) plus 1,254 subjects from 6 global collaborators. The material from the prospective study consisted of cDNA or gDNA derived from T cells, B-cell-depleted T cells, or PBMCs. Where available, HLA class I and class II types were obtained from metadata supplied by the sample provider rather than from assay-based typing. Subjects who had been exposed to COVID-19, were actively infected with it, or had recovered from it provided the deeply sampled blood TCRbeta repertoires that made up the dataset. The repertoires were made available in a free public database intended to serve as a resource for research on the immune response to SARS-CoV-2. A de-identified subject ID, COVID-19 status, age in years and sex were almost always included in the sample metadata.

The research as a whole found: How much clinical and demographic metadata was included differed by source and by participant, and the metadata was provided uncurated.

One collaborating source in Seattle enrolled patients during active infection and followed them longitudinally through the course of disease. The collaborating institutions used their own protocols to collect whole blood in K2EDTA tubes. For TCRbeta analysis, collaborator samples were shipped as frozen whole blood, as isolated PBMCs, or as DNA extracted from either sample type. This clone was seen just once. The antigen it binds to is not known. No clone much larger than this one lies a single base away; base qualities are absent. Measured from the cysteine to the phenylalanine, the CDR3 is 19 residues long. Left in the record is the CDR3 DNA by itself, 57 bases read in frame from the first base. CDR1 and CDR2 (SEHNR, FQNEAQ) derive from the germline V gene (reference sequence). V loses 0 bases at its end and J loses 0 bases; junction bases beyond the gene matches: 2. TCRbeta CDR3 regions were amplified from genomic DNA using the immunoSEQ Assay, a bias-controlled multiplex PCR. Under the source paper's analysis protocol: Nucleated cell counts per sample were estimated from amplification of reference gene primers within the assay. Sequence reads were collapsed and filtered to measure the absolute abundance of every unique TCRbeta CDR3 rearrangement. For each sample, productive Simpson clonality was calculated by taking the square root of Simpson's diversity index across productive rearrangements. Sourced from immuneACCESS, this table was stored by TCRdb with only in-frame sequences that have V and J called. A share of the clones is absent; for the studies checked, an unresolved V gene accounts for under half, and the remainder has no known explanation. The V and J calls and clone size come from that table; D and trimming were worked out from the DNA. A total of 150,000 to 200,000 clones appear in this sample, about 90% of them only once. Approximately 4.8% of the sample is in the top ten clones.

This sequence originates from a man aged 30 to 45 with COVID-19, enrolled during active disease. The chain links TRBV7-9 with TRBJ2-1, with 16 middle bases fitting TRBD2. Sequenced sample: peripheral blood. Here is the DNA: TGTGCCAGCAGCTTAGCGGGGACTAGCGGGAGGGGCTCCTACAATGAGCAGTTCTTC. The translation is CASSLAGTSGRGSYNEQFF.